Shown below are 15 T cell receptor beta chains from a single sample sequenced in a study of blood T cell repertoires in COVID-19. Only in-frame clones appear in the TCRdb table, and some are missing; sequencing was by immunoSEQ multiplex PCR. The sample contains roughly 100,000 clones, 65% to 90% of which appear only once. The sample was peripheral blood. The source of these receptors is a woman aged 80 or older with acute or convalescent COVID-19.

The chain couples TRBV4-1 to TRBJ1-2, with TRBD1 matching over 7 bases. Trimming removed 1 base from V and 1 base from J; junction bases left unmatched: 6. CDR3 length equals 16 residues. CDR1 and CDR2 (germline): MGHRA, YSYEKL. The CDR3 loop is CASSQAGQRNNYGYTF. CDR3 in DNA: TGCGCCAGCAGCCAAGCGGGACAGAGGAATAACTATGGCTACACCTTC.

This chain connects TRBV7-2 to TRBJ2-7, with D tentatively TRBD1 (5 bases). In germline, CDR1 is SGHTA, CDR2 FQGNSA. This CDR3 is built from 13 residues. Trimming took off 2 bases at V and 3 bases at J, with 8 bases between the two ends. The CDR3 DNA follows: TGTGCCAGCAGCTTATGGCAGGGCTACGAGCAGTACTTC. It codes for CASSLWQGYEQYF. Based on the CDR3 plus reference TRBV7-2 and TRBJ2-7, the full variable domain is GAGVSQSPSNKVTEKGKDVELRCDPISGHTALYWYRQSLGQGLEFLIYFQGNSAPDKSGLPSDRFSAERTGGSVSTLTIQRTQQEDSAVYLCASSLWQGYEQYFGPGTRLTVT.

This clone has just a few counts. This chain connects TRBV6-5 to TRBJ1-1; D not resolved. Germline V lookup: CDR1 MNHEY, CDR2 SVGAGI. V dropped 4 bases and J dropped 2 bases, with 8 bases sitting between them. CDR3 size: 13 residues. The CDR3 here is CASSLQQNTEAFF. CDR3 bases: TGTGCCAGCAGTTTGCAACAAAACACTGAAGCTTTCTTT.

The genes are TRBV2 and TRBJ1-1; tentatively, D is TRBD1 (5 bases). The CDR3 runs to 11 residues. In germline, CDR1 is SNHLY, CDR2 FYNNEI. V dropped 6 bases and J dropped 3 bases, with 5 bases sitting between them. DNA of the CDR3: TGTGCCAGCAGCAGGGACACTGAAGCTTTCTTT. Its protein product is CASSRDTEAFF.

This clone appeared once. The chain recombines TRBV19 with TRBJ2-6, with 9 positions matching TRBD1. The CDR3 loop spans 17 amino acids. Looked up from germline, CDR1 is LNHDA and CDR2 is SQIVND (reference sequence). V lost 5 bases and J lost 4; bases outside the gene matches: 9. The DNA for the CDR3 is TGTGCCAGTAGTCTGGACAGGGGTGGGGCGGGGGCCAACGTCCTGACTTTC. Translated, it gives CASSLDRGGAGANVLTF.

The CDR3 here is CASSIGIEGRQPQHF. The CDR3 DNA reads as TGTGCCAGTAGTATAGGAATCGAGGGAAGACAGCCCCAGCATTTT. The chain couples TRBV19 to TRBJ1-5; no firm D call. V lost 1 base and J 7 bases, leaving 14 bases between the germline ends. CDR1 is LNHDA and CDR2 is SQIVND in the germline V gene (reference sequence). This CDR3 has 15 amino acids.

This chain connects TRBV5-1 to TRBJ1-2, with TRBD1 matching 8 bases. Germline V gene sequence: CDR1 SGHRS, CDR2 YFSETQ. V shed 0 bases, J shed 3 bases, and the junction held 1 base outside the gene matches. The CDR3 is 14 residues long. CDR3 nucleotide sequence: TGCGCCAGCAGCTTGGGACAGGGGTACTATGGCTACACCTTC. Translation gives CASSLGQGYYGYTF.

The chain joins TRBV4-2 to TRBJ1-6; maybe TRBD1 (6 bases). V was cut by 4 bases and J by 10 bases, with 11 bases left in between. Germline V gene data show CDR1 as LGHNA and CDR2 as YNFKEQ. The CDR3 contains 13 residues. CDR3 sequence (DNA): TGTGCCAGCAGCCCCTCAGGGGAATCACCCCTCCACTTT. It yields the protein CASSPSGESPLHF.

The chain joins TRBV5-4 to TRBJ2-7; D is perhaps TRBD1 (6 bases). Trimming stripped 3 bases from V and 3 bases from J, with 7 bases between. The length of the CDR3 is 12 residues. The germline gives CDR1 SGHNT, CDR2 YYREEE (reference sequence). The CDR3 DNA is TGTGCCAGCAGCTCGGACAGCTACGAGCAGTACTTC. Amino acid sequence: CASSSDSYEQYF.

This clone was counted a single time. V gene TRBV5-1 combines with J gene TRBJ2-3, with D possibly TRBD2 on 5 matching bases. The ends were cut back, 0 bases at V and 1 base at J, with 9 bases in the middle. This CDR3 is built from 15 residues. Germline assignment: CDR1 SGHRS and CDR2 YFSETQ. CDR3 sequence reads: CASSLEPRGTDTQYF. CDR3 DNA: TGCGCCAGCAGCTTGGAACCGAGGGGCACAGATACGCAGTATTTT.

The genes are TRBV29-1 and TRBJ1-1; TRBD1 matches 8 bases. The CDR3 covers 13 residues. V dropped 5 bases and J dropped 9; count of bases not matched to a gene: 11. Germline CDR1 SQVTM, CDR2 ANQGSEA. The CDR3 bases are TGCAGCGTTACCCCCGGACAGGGACAGAAAGCTTTCTTT. It translates to CSVTPGQGQKAFF.

The chain couples TRBV6-5 to TRBJ2-7; 10 bases align to TRBD1. CDR3 length equals 16 residues. CDR1 and CDR2 (germline): MNHEY, SVGAGI. V was pared by 0 bases and J by 5 bases, with 7 bases of the junction left unmatched. The CDR3, as DNA: TGTGCCAGCAGTTACTCCCGGACAGGGGGTTTCAACGAGCAGTACTTC. Protein sequence: CASSYSRTGGFNEQYF.

The chain couples TRBV2 to TRBJ2-7; possibly TRBD1 for D (6 bases). Germline V gene lookup returns CDR1 SNHLY and CDR2 FYNNEI. V shed 8 bases and J shed 2 bases, with 7 bases lying between them. CDR3 length: 11 residues. The CDR3 DNA reads TGTGCCAGCTACAGGGCCTACGAGCAGTACTTC. This translates into CASYRAYEQYF.

The chain is built from TRBV3-1 (or the pseudogene TRBV3-2) and TRBJ1-2; 8 nucleotides line up with TRBD1. V gave up 7 bases and J gave up 7 bases; unmatched junction bases: 11. The CDR3 spans 14 residues. The V gene's germline CDR1 is LGHDT and CDR2 YNNKEL (reference sequence). The CDR3 protein is CASTHQAGGGGYTF. Written as DNA, the CDR3 is TGTGCCAGCACCCATCAGGCAGGGGGCGGTGGCTACACCTTC.

The chain carries TRBV11-2 and TRBJ2-1, with TRBD2 matching 7 bases. After removal of 4 bases from V and 16 bases from J, the junction contained 19 bases not matched to a gene. The CDR3 sequence is 15 residues long. Germline V gives CDR1 SGHAT, CDR2 FQNNGV. CDR3 DNA: TGTGCCAGCAGCTCTTCTCCTCGGACTAGTGGGGACCTATTCTTC. Protein product: CASSSSPRTSGDLFF.